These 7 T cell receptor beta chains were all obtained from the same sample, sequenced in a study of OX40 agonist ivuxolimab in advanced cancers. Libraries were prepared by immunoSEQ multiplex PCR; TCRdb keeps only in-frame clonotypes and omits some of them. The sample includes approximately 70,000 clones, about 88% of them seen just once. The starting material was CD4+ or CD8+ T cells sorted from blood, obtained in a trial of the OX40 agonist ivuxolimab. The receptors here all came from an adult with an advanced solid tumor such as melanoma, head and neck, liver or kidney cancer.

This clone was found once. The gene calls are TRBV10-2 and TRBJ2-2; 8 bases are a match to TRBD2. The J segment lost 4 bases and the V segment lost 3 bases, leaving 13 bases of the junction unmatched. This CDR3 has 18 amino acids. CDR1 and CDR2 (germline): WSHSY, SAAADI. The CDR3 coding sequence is TGCGCCAGCAGTGATGTGGGCCGGAATAGCGGGGCCACCGGGGAGCTGTTTTTT. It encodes CASSDVGRNSGATGELFF.

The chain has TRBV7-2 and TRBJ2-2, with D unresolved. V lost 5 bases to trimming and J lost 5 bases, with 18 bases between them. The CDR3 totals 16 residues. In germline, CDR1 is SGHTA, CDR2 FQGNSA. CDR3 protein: CASSRSPTLVTGELFF. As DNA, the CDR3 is TGTGCCAGCAGCCGAAGCCCCACCCTAGTAACCGGGGAGCTGTTTTTT.

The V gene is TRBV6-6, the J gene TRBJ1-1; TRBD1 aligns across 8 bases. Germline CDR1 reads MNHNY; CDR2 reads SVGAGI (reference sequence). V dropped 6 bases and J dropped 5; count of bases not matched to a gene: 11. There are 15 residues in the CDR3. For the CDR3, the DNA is TGTGCCAGCAGGGGACCCGGACAGGGTGGTACTGAAGCTTTCTTT. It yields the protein CASRGPGQGGTEAFF.

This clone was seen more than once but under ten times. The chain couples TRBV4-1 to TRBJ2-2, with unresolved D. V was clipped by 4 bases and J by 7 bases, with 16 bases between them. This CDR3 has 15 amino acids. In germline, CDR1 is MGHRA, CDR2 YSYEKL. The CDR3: CASSRLMIPNGELFF. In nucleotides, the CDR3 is TGCGCCAGCAGCCGCCTGATGATACCTAACGGGGAGCTGTTTTTT.

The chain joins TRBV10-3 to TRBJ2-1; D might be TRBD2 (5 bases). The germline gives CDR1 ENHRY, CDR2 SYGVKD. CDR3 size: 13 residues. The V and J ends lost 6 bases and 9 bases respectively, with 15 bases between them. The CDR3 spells CAIRYKLAGEQFF. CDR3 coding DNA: TGTGCCATCAGGTACAAGCTAGCAGGTGAGCAGTTCTTC.

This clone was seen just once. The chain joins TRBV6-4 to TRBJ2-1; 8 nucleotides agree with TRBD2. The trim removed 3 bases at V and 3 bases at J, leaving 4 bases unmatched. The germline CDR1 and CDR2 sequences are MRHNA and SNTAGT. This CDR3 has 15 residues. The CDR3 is CASSDSTSGYNEQFF. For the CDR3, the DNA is TGTGCCAGCAGTGATAGCACTAGCGGCTACAATGAGCAGTTCTTC.

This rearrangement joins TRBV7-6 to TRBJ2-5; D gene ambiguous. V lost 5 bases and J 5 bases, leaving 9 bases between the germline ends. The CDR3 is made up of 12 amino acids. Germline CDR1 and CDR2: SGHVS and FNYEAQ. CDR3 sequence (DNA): TGTGCCAGCAGCATCGATAGGGAGACCCAGTACTTC. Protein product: CASSIDRETQYF.